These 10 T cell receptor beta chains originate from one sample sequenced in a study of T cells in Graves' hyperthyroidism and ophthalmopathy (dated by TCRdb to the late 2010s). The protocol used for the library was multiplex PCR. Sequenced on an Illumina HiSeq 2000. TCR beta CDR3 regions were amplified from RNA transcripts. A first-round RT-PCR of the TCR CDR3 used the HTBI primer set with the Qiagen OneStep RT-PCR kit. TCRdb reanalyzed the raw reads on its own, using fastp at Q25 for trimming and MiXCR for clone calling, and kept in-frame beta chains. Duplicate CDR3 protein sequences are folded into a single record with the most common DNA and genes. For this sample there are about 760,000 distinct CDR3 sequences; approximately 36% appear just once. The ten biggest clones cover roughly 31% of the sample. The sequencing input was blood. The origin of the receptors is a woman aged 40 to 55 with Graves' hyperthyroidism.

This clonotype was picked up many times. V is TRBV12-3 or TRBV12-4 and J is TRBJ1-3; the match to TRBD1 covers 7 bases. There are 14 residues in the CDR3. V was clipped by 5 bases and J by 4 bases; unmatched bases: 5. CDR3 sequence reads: CASSLDRDGNTIYF. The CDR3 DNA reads TGTGCCAGCAGTCTCGACAGGGACGGAAACACCATATATTTT.

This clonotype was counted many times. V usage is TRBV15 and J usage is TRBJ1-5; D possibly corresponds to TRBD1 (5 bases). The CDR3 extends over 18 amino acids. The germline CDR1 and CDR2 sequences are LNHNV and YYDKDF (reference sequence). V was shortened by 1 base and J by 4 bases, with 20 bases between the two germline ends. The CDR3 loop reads CATSRGGTARTSNQPQHF. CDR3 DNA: TGTGCCACCAGCAGAGGAGGGACTGCAAGGACGAGTAATCAGCCCCAGCATTTT.

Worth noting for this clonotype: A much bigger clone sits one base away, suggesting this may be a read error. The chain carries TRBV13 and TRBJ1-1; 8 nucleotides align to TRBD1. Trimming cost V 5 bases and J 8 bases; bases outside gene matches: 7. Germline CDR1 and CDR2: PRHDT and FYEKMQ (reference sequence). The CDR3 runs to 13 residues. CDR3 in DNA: TGTGCCAGCAGCCGGACAGGGAGGAGCGAAGCTTTCTTT. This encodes CASSRTGRSEAFF.

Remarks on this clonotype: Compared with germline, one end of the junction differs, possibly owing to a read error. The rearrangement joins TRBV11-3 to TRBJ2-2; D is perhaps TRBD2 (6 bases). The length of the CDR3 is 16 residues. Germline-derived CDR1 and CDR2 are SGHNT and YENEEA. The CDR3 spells CASSLGLLDDTGGLFF. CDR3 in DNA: TGTGCCAGCAGCTTAGGGCTCCTCGACGACACCGGGGGGCTGTTTTTT. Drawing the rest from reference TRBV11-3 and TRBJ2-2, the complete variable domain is EAGVVQSPRYKIIEKKQPVAFWCNPISGHNTLYWYLQNLGQGPELLIRYENEEAVDDSQLPKDRFSAERLKGVDSTLKIQPAELGDSAVYLCASSLGLLDDTGGLFFGEGSRLTVL.

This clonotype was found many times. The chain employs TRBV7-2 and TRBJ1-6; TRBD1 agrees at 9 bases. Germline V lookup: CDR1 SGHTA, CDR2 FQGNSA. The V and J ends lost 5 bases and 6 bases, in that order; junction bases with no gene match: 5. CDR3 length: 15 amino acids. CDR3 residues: CASSARDRVNSPLHF. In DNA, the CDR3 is TGTGCCAGCAGCGCCCGGGACAGGGTTAATTCACCCCTCCACTTT.

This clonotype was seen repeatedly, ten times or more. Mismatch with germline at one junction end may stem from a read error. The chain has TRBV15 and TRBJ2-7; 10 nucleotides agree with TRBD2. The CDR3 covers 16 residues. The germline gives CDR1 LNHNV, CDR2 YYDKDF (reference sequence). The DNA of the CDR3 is TGTGCCACCAGGAGAGTAGTGGCTAGCGGGAGTCACGAGCAGTACTTC. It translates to CATRRVVASGSHEQYF.

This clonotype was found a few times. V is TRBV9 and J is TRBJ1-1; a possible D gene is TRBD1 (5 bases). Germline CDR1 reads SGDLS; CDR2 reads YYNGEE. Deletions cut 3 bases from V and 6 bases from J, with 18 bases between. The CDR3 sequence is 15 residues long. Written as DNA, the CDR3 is TGTGCCAGCAGCGCCGGTCTGGCCCGGGACTCTGAAGCTTTCTTT. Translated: CASSAGLARDSEAFF.

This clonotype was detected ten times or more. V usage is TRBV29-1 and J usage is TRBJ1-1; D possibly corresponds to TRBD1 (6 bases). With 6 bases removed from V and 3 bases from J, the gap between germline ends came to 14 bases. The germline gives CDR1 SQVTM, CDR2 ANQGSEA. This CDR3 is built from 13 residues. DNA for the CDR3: TGCAGCGTGAAAAGGGGGGCGTACACTGAAGCTTTCTTT. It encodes CSVKRGAYTEAFF. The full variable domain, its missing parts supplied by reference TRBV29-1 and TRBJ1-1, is SAVISQKPSRDICQRGTSLTIQCQVDSQVTMMFWYRQQPGQSLTLIATANQGSEATYESGFVIDKFPISRPNLTFSTLTVSNMSPEDSSIYLCSVKRGAYTEAFFGQGTRLTVV.

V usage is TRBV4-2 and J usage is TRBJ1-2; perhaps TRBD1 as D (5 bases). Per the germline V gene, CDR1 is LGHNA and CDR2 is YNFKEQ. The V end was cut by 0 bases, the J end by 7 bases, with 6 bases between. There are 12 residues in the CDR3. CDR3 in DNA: TGTGCCAGCAGCCAAGAAAGGGGTGGCTACACCTTC. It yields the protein CASSQERGGYTF.

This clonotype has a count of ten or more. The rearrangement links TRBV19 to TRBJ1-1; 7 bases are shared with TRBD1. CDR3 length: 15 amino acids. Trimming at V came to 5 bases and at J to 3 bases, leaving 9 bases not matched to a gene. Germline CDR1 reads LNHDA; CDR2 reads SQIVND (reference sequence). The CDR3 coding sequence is TGTGCCAGTAGTGATGGGACAGATGGTCACACTGAAGCTTTCTTT. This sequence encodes CASSDGTDGHTEAFF.